The text below deals with one T cell receptor beta chain. Its antigen remains unidentified. The record originates from a study of identical twins. Study-wide points: Out-of-frame alpha sequences shared between twins exhibited an excess of low generation probability. Beta out-of-frame twin sharing showed a weaker excess.

The germline gives CDR1 LNHNV, CDR2 YYDKDF (reference sequence). V lost 6 bases and J lost 1, with 11 bases in between. The CDR3 loop spans 14 amino acids. TCRdb re-analysed the 5' RACE reads in MiXCR, keeping a single row per CDR3 protein. Found here are 690,000 or so distinct CDR3 sequences, 6.1% of them singletons; the top ten hold roughly 2%. Among all donors, each was a healthy Caucasian. This rearrangement joins TRBV15 to TRBJ2-3, with D perhaps matching TRBD2 (6 bases). The receptor's source is a man between 18 and 35 years old in good health. The sample consisted of naive T cells sorted from blood. The CDR3 bases are TGTGCCACCAGTTTCAGCGGGCGCACAGATACGCAGTATTTT. Its protein product is CATSFSGRTDTQYF. Filled out from reference TRBV15 and TRBJ2-3, the complete variable domain reads DAMVIQNPRYQVTQFGKPVTLSCSQTLNHNVMYWYQQKSSQAPKLLFHYYDKDFNNEADTPDNFQSRRPNTSFCFLDIRSPGLGDTAMYLCATSFSGRTDTQYFGPGTRLTVL.